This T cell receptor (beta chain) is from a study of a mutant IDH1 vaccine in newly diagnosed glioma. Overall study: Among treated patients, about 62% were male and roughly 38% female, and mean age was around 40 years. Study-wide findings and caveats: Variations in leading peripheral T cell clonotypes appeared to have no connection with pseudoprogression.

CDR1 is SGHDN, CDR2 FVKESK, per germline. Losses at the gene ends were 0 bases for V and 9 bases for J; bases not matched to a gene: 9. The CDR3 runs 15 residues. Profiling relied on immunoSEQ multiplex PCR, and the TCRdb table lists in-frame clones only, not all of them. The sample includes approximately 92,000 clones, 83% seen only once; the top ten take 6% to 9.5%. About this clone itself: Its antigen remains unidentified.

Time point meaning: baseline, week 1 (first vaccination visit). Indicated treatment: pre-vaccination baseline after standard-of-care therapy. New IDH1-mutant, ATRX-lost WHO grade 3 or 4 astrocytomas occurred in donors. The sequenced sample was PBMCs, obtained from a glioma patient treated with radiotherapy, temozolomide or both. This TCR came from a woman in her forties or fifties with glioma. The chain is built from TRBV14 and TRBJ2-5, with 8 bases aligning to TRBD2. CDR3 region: CASSQDHSGVTPQYF. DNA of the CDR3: TGTGCCAGCAGCCAAGATCATAGCGGGGTGACCCCCCAGTACTTC.